This TCR beta chain was identified in a study of blood T cell repertoires in COVID-19. Across the study: Acute-phase and convalescent COVID-19 samples originated in the United States, Italy and Spain. PBMCs, B-cell-depleted T cells, or T cells were the source of the cDNA or gDNA that made up the material.

Participants, about 18 to 89 years old, spanned around 25 US areas. Cohort assignment relied on participant-reported clinical history. Repertoires were generated with immunoSEQ multiplex PCR, while TCRdb's copy carries only in-frame clones and drops some. The sample includes approximately 140,000 clones, more than 75% of them seen just once. Sequenced input: PBMCs or T cells enriched from blood (not recorded which). This receptor was identified in a woman aged 25 to 39 with acute COVID-19.

The CDR3 reads CASSDTGGRPDTQYF. The CDR3 region has the DNA TGTGCCAGCAGTGACACAGGGGGCCGCCCAGATACGCAGTATTTT. The rearrangement joins TRBV28 to TRBJ2-3, with 9 bases fitting TRBD1. Trimming took 5 bases from V and 4 from J; bases not matched to a gene: 7. Germline V gene data show CDR1 as MDHEN and CDR2 as SYDVKM. The CDR3 spans 15 residues.